These 24 T cell receptor beta chains were sequenced from one sample in a study of T cells in Graves' hyperthyroidism and ophthalmopathy. RNA transcripts gave rise to amplified TCR beta CDR3 regions. A first-round RT-PCR of the TCR CDR3 used the HTBI primer set. TCRdb independently ran MiXCR on the multiplex PCR reads; one entry per CDR3 protein. The table records about 270,000 distinct CDR3 sequences, 20% to 25% of them present only once. The sequencing input was blood. The receptor set was obtained from a man in his forties with Graves' hyperthyroidism that later progressed to Graves' ophthalmopathy.

The table lists this clonotype with many counts. This chain links TRBV19 with TRBJ2-7, with 13 bases aligning to TRBD2. This CDR3 has 20 residues. Trimming cost V 6 bases and J 4 bases; bases outside gene matches: 21. Germline CDR1 is LNHDA and CDR2 is SQIVND (reference sequence). The CDR3 sequence is CASSTPGLAGVRSGPYEQYF. The CDR3 DNA sequence: TGTGCCAGTAGCACACCCGGACTAGCGGGAGTCAGAAGTGGTCCTTACGAGCAGTACTTC.

This chain uses TRBV19 with TRBJ2-5; D is possibly TRBD2 (6 bases). CDR3 length: 11 amino acids. The V gene's germline CDR1 is LNHDA and CDR2 SQIVND (reference sequence). V was trimmed by 7 bases and J by 8 bases, leaving 11 bases between them. The CDR3 nucleotides are TGTGCCAGTACCTCCGGGGGAACCCAGTACTTC. Its protein is CASTSGGTQYF.

This clonotype was counted ten times or more. This CDR3 reads CASSTNLASAEQYF. CDR3 DNA: TGTGCCAGCAGTACGAACCTAGCATCGGCCGAGCAGTACTTC. The V gene is TRBV6-5, the J gene TRBJ2-7, with D perhaps matching TRBD2 (5 bases). The CDR3 is 14 amino acids. The V end lost 5 bases, the J end lost 6 bases, and 17 bases lay between the germline ends. The germline V gene has CDR1 MNHEY and CDR2 SVGAGI.

The chain is built from TRBV12-3 or TRBV12-4 and TRBJ1-5; a weak D match, TRBD1 (6 bases). This CDR3 comprises 17 residues. V lost 1 base, J lost 2 bases, and 15 bases lay in between. The CDR3 protein is CASSLDGGGARNQPQHF. Here the CDR3 DNA reads TGTGCCAGCAGTTTAGATGGAGGGGGGGCCCGCAATCAGCCCCAGCATTTT.

Only one count was recorded for this clonotype. The rearrangement uses TRBV6-2 or TRBV6-3 and TRBJ2-7; D is perhaps TRBD1 (6 bases). Trimming stripped 6 bases from V and 1 base from J, with 16 bases between. The CDR3 runs 15 residues. In germline, CDR1 is MNHEY, CDR2 SVGEGT. This CDR3 is CASSSYRVRSYEQYF. In DNA form, the CDR3 reads TGTGCCAGCAGCTCCTACAGGGTGAGGTCCTACGAGCAGTACTTC.

This clonotype was counted many times. The chain couples TRBV3-1 to TRBJ1-2; D uncertain. With 1 base removed from V and 8 bases from J, the gap between germline ends came to 5 bases. This CDR3 spans 11 amino acids. Germline V CDR1 and CDR2: LGHDT, YNNKEL (reference sequence). CDR3 sequence reads: CASSQVGGYTF. DNA of the CDR3: TGTGCCAGCAGCCAAGTAGGAGGCTACACCTTC.

This chain connects TRBV20-1 to TRBJ2-7, with 15 bases identical to TRBD2. This CDR3 is 16 amino acids long. Trimming took 5 bases from V and 4 from J; bases not matched to a gene: 9. Per germline, CDR1 DFQATT and CDR2 SNEGSKA (reference sequence). CDR3 residues: CSAGPGLAGGKYEQYF. The CDR3 bases are TGCAGTGCTGGCCCGGGACTAGCGGGAGGAAAGTACGAGCAGTACTTC.

This clonotype occurred many times. The chain is built from TRBV19 and TRBJ1-1; D is uncertain. Germline assignment: CDR1 LNHDA and CDR2 SQIVND (reference sequence). The V end was cut by 4 bases, the J end by 1 base, with 10 bases between. CDR3 length equals 14 residues. The CDR3: CASSTSRGNTEAFF. CDR3 DNA: TGTGCCAGTAGTACCTCCCGGGGGAACACTGAAGCTTTCTTT.

This clonotype was detected many times. J is TRBJ2-5 and V is TRBV29-1; TRBD1 might be the D (6 bases). The CDR3 is made up of 14 amino acids. Germline V gives CDR1 SQVTM, CDR2 ANQGSEA. V was cut by 8 bases and J by 4 bases, with 20 bases left in between. CDR3 amino acids: CSLPSGAFGETQYF. DNA of the CDR3: TGCAGCTTACCCTCAGGGGCTTTTGGAGAGACCCAGTACTTC.

The chain is built from TRBV27 and TRBJ2-7; 7 nucleotides align to TRBD1. Per germline, CDR1 MNHEY and CDR2 SMNVEV (reference sequence). The CDR3 is 15 amino acids. V was pared by 0 bases and J by 7 bases, with 9 bases of the junction left unmatched. CDR3 loop: CASSLSGQKGGEQYF. Here the CDR3 DNA reads TGTGCCAGCAGTTTATCGGGACAGAAAGGTGGGGAGCAGTACTTC.

This clonotype came up many times. J is TRBJ2-7 and V is TRBV27, with a possible D match to TRBD1 (6 bases). V dropped 8 bases and J dropped 0 bases, with 17 bases sitting between them. Germline lookup yields CDR1 MNHEY and CDR2 SMNVEV (reference sequence). The CDR3 sequence is 15 residues long. The CDR3 sequence is CASYYSGQISYEQYF. In DNA, the CDR3 is TGTGCCAGCTACTACTCGGGACAAATCTCCTACGAGCAGTACTTC.

J is TRBJ2-5 and V is TRBV6-2 or TRBV6-3; a possible D gene is TRBD1 (6 bases). V lost 10 bases to trimming and J lost 2 bases, with 11 bases between them. The CDR3 sequence is 12 residues long. The germline V gene encodes CDR1 MNHEY and CDR2 SVGEGT. CDR3 amino acids: CATAGVQETQYF. DNA for the CDR3: TGTGCCACCGCAGGGGTACAAGAGACCCAGTACTTC.

The chain recombines TRBV28 with TRBJ2-2; D is uncertain. Germline V gives CDR1 MDHEN, CDR2 SYDVKM. Deletions cut 5 bases from V and 0 bases from J, with 16 bases between. This CDR3 comprises 17 residues. The CDR3 coding sequence is TGTGCCAGCAGTACGCGAAGAAGGCCCTCGAACACCGGGGAGCTGTTTTTT. This codes for CASSTRRRPSNTGELFF.

In this sample, this clonotype turned up many times. The rearrangement uses TRBV12-3 or TRBV12-4 and TRBJ1-1; no clear D gene. This CDR3 region has 13 residues. V was cut by 3 bases and J by 6 bases, with 11 bases left in between. CDR3 sequence: CASSLNLLSEAFF. Written as DNA, the CDR3 is TGTGCCAGCAGTTTGAACTTGCTTTCTGAAGCTTTCTTT.

This clonotype was detected only a few times. The chain links TRBV5-1 to TRBJ1-1; possible D gene TRBD1, 5 bases. Trimming took off 4 bases at V and 7 bases at J, with 17 bases between the two ends. The CDR3 runs to 14 residues. Germline values: CDR1 SGHRS, CDR2 YFSETQ. The CDR3 DNA is TGCGCCAGCAGCCTCCGGGACGGGCGAGTTGAAGCTTTCTTT. Encoded protein: CASSLRDGRVEAFF.

The chain is built from TRBV6-1 and TRBJ2-7; possibly TRBD1 or TRBD2 for D (6 bases each). Trimming took off 6 bases at V and 2 bases at J, with 23 bases between the two ends. Per germline, CDR1 MNHNS and CDR2 SASEGT. CDR3 length: 17 amino acids. The CDR3 bases are TGTGCCAGCAGCACCCCGGGGGCAGGTCTCCCTACCTACGAGCAGTACTTC. Translating it yields CASSTPGAGLPTYEQYF.

This clonotype was found many times. The V and J genes are TRBV15 and TRBJ2-7; a weak D match, TRBD2 (6 bases). V lost 4 bases to trimming and J lost 4 bases, with 11 bases between them. Germline-derived CDR1 and CDR2 are LNHNV and YYDKDF (reference sequence). CDR3 size: 13 residues. CDR3 sequence reads: CATSKRAPYEQYF. In nucleotides, the CDR3 is TGTGCCACCAGCAAGCGGGCGCCGTACGAGCAGTACTTC.

The chain couples TRBV5-1 to TRBJ1-3; D is undetermined. V was cut by 0 bases and J by 4 bases, with 8 bases left in between. In germline, CDR1 is SGHRS, CDR2 YFSETQ. The length of the CDR3 is 14 residues. Here the CDR3 DNA reads TGCGCCAGCAGCTTGGATGTCCGGGGAAACACCATATATTTT. This codes for CASSLDVRGNTIYF.

This clonotype appeared many times. V and J are TRBV6-5 and TRBJ2-7, with 9 bases aligning to TRBD1. The germline V gene encodes CDR1 MNHEY and CDR2 SVGAGI. CDR3 size: 14 residues. The V and J ends lost 2 bases and 3 bases, in that order; junction bases with no gene match: 2. The CDR3 nucleotides are TGTGCCAGCAGTTACGAGACAGGGGGCTACGAGCAGTACTTC. Its protein product is CASSYETGGYEQYF.

J is TRBJ2-2 and V is TRBV5-1; D gene unclear. CDR1 and CDR2 from the germline V gene are SGHRS and YFSETQ. V lost 2 bases and J 0 bases, leaving 11 bases between the germline ends. There are 16 residues in the CDR3. The DNA for the CDR3 is TGCGCCAGCAGCTTTACGGGTTCATCGAACACCGGGGAGCTGTTTTTT. The encoded protein is CASSFTGSSNTGELFF.

This clonotype showed up many times. The gene calls are TRBV19 and TRBJ2-5, with D possibly matching TRBD1 (6 bases). Germline-derived CDR1 and CDR2 are LNHDA and SQIVND (reference sequence). The CDR3 contains 14 residues. The V end was cut by 7 bases, the J end by 5 bases, with 17 bases between. The CDR3 protein is CASTEQGGGETQYF. The CDR3 DNA reads TGTGCCAGTACGGAACAGGGCGGCGGGGAGACCCAGTACTTC.

This clonotype has at least ten counts. This chain connects TRBV6-5 to TRBJ2-7; the match to TRBD2 covers 10 bases. The length of the CDR3 is 15 residues. Losses at the gene ends were 4 bases for V and 3 bases for J; bases not matched to a gene: 6. CDR1 is MNHEY and CDR2 is SVGAGI in the germline V gene. The CDR3 is CASSFRTSGRYEQYF. The CDR3 bases are TGTGCCAGCAGTTTTCGGACTAGCGGCCGCTACGAGCAGTACTTC.

There are many counts of this clonotype. The V gene is TRBV19, the J gene TRBJ1-1, with D perhaps matching TRBD1 (6 bases). The CDR3 spans 17 residues. V was pared by 0 bases and J by 6 bases, with 20 bases between. CDR1 is LNHDA and CDR2 is SQIVND in the germline V gene (reference sequence). DNA for the CDR3: TGTGCCAGTAGTATAGATCTGCAGGGGTGGTCTGTCGCTGAAGCTTTCTTT. It yields the protein CASSIDLQGWSVAEAFF.

This clonotype was recorded many times. This chain uses TRBV4-1 with TRBJ2-2; 11 positions match TRBD2. CDR3 length: 18 amino acids. The junction had 7 bases not matched to a gene; V was cut back by 4 bases and J by 0 bases. The V gene's germline CDR1 is MGHRA and CDR2 YSYEKL. Here the CDR3 reads CASSLFPTSGTNTGELFF. DNA of the CDR3: TGCGCCAGCAGCCTCTTCCCGACTAGCGGGACGAACACCGGGGAGCTGTTTTTT.